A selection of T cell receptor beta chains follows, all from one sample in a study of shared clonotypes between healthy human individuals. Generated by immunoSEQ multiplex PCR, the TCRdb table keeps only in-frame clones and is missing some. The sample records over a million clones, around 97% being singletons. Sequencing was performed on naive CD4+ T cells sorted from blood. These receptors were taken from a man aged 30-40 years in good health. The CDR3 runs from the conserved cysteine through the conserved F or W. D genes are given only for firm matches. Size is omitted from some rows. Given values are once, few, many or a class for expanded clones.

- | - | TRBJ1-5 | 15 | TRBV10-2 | TGCGCCAGCAGGGCCCTGGTTGATGACAATCAGCCCCAGCATTTT | CASRALVDDNQPQHF
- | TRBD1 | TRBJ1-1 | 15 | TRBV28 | TGTGCCAGCAGCTCCGGACAGGGGTTGAACGCTGAAGCTTTCTTT | CASSSGQGLNAEAFF
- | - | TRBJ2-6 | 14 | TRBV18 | TGTGCCAGCTCACCACCGGGGGTAGCCAACGTCCTGACTTTC | CASSPPGVANVLTF
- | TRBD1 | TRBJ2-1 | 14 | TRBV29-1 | TGCAGCGTCAAGGGGGCTCATCCCTACAATGAGCAGTTCTTC | CSVKGAHPYNEQFF
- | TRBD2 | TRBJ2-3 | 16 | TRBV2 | TGTGCCAGCAGTGAAGCGGGGCGGGAGATAGGAGATACGCAGTATTTT | CASSEAGREIGDTQYF
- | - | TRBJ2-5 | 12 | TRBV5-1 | TGCGCCAGCAGCCCCAGGGGTGAGACCCAGTACTTC | CASSPRGETQYF
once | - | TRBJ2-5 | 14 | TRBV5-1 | TGCGCCAGCAGCTGGAACCTACCTCGGGAGACCCAGTACTTC | CASSWNLPRETQYF
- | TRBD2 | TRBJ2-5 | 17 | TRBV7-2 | TGTGCCAGCAGCTTAGGACTAGCGGGGGGAGACCAAGAGACCCAGTACTTC | CASSLGLAGGDQETQYF
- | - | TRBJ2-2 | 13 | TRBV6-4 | TGTGCCAGCAGCCCCAGGGCCACCGGGGAGCTGTTTTTT | CASSPRATGELFF
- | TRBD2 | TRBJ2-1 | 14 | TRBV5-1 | TGCGCCAGCTCGACTAGCGGGGCCCACAATGAGCAGTTCTTC | CASSTSGAHNEQFF
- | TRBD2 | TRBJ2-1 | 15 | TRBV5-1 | TGCGCCAGCAGCTTACTAGCGGGAGCCTACAATGAGCAGTTCTTC | CASSLLAGAYNEQFF
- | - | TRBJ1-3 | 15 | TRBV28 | TGTGCCAGCAGTTTGTATCCCTCCTCTGGAAACACCATATATTTT | CASSLYPSSGNTIYF
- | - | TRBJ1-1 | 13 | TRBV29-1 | TGCAGCGTTGAACGGGTAGTGAACACTGAAGCTTTCTTT | CSVERVVNTEAFF
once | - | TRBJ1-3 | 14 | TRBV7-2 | TGTGCCAGCAGCTCCCTCGAGTCGGGCGATACCATATATTTT | CASSSLESGDTIYF
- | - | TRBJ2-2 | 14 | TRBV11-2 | TGTGCCAGCAGCTCCCTCCAGCCTCCCGGGGAGCTGTTTTTT | CASSSLQPPGELFF
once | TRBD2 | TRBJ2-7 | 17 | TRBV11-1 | TGTGCCAGCAGCCGCAGGCGATTGACTAGCGGGAGTGGCGAGCAGTACTTC | CASSRRRLTSGSGEQYF
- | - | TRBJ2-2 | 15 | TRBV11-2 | TGTGCCAGCAGCCCAGTAGCCGTCCCCACCGGGGAGCTGTTTTTT | CASSPVAVPTGELFF
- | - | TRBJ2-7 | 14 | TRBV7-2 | TGTGCCAGCAGCTCGTTATCACTTTCCTACGAGCAGTACTTC | CASSSLSLSYEQYF
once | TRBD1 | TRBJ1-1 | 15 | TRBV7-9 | TGTGCCAGCAGCTTATCAAATTCCGAGGGGGCGCAGGCTTTCTTT | CASSLSNSEGAQAFF
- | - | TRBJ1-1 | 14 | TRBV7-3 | TGTGCCAGCAGCCCCGGTCTGCTGAACACTGAAGCTTTCTTT | CASSPGLLNTEAFF
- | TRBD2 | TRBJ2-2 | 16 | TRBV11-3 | TGTGCCAGCAGCTTAGGAGGGAGGGCATACACCGGGGAGCTGTTTTTT | CASSLGGRAYTGELFF
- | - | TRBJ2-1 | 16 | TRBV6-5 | TGTGCCAGCAGTTACTCGCCAGGATCCATCGGCAATGAGCAGTTCTTC | CASSYSPGSIGNEQFF
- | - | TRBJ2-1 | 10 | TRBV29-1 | TGCAGCGCGGGTGGTGGTGAGCAGTTCTTC | CSAGGGEQFF
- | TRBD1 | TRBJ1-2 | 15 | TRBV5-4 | TGTGCCAGCAGCTTGAGGGCAGGGGGCATGGATGGCTACACCTTC | CASSLRAGGMDGYTF
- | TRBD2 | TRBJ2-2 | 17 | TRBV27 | TGTGCCAGCAGTCCCGGGGGACTAGCGGGAGTCCCCGGGGAGCTGTTTTTT | CASSPGGLAGVPGELFF
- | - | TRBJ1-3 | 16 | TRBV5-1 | TGCGCCAGCAGCTTGGGCGCTGGCAGGGGTGGAAACACCATATATTTT | CASSLGAGRGGNTIYF
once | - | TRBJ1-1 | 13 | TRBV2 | TGTGCCAGCAGTCCCGACCGACACACTGAAGCTTTCTTT | CASSPDRHTEAFF
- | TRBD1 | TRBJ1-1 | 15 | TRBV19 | TGTGCCAGTAGTATAGTTACAGGGGGTCGTGCTGAAGCTTTCTTT | CASSIVTGGRAEAFF
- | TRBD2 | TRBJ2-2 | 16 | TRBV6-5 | TGTGCCAGCAGTTACCAGGGACTAGGTTTTAACGGGGAGCTGTTTTTT | CASSYQGLGFNGELFF
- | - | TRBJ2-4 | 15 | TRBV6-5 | TGTGCCAGCAGTCCACGGCGGTTAGCCAAAAACATTCAGTACTTC | CASSPRRLAKNIQYF
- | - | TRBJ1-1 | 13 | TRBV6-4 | TGTGCCAGACGGCCCCACGATGGCACTGAAGCTTTCTTT | CARRPHDGTEAFF
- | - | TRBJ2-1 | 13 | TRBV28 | TGTGCCAGCAGTTTATTGGGGAACAATGAGCAGTTCTTC | CASSLLGNNEQFF
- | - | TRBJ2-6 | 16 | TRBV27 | TGTGCCAGCAGACTCATGGGACGGGTGGGGGCCAACGTCCTGACTTTC | CASRLMGRVGANVLTF
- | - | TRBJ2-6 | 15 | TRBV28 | TGTGCCAGCAGTTCTAGGGGCTCTGGGGCCAACGTCCTGACTTTC | CASSSRGSGANVLTF
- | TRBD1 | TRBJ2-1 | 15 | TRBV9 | TGTGCCAGCAGCATTGGGACAGGGACCTACAATGAGCAGTTCTTC | CASSIGTGTYNEQFF
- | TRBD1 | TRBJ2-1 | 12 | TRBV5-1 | TGCGCCAGCACAGGGGGCCACAATGAGCAGTTCTTC | CASTGGHNEQFF
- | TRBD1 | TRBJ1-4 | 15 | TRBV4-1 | TGCGCCAGCAGCGAAGCCGACAGGGATGTAGCGAAACTGTTTTTT | CASSEADRDVAKLFF
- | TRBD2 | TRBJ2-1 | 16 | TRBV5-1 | TGCGCCAGCAGCTTGGAGGCCGGGACTACTTACAATGAGCAGTTCTTC | CASSLEAGTTYNEQFF
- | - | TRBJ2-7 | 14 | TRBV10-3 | TGTGCCATCAGTGAGTCGTTACAGATCTACGAGCAGTACTTC | CAISESLQIYEQYF
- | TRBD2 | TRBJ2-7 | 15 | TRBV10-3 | TGTGCCATCAGCGGACTAGCGGGAACCTCCTACGAGCAGTACTTC | CAISGLAGTSYEQYF
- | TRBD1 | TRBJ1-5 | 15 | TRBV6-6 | TGTGCCAGCAGTTACGGGCAGGGGGCAGGTCAGCCCCAGCATTTT | CASSYGQGAGQPQHF
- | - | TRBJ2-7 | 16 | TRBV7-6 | TGTGCCAGCAGCTCTACACGGGGACCATCTATCTACGAGCAGTACTTC | CASSSTRGPSIYEQYF
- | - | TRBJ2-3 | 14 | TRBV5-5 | TGTGCCAGCAGCCCGACATCCGGAGGGGATACGCAGTATTTT | CASSPTSGGDTQYF
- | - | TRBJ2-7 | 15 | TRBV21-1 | TGTGCCAGCAGCAAGCTAGCGGGAGTATCCTACGAGCAGTACTTC | CASSKLAGVSYEQYF
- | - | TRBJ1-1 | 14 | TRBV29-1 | TGCAGCGTTGAGGGGCGGACAGCGAACACTGAAGCTTTCTTT | CSVEGRTANTEAFF
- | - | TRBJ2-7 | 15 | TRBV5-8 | TGTGCCAGCAGCCCCGACCGGGACTTTTTAGGCGAGCAGTACTTC | CASSPDRDFLGEQYF
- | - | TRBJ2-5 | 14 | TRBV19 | TGTGCCAGTAGTATAGGGTTGGGGCTAGAGACCCAGTACTTC | CASSIGLGLETQYF
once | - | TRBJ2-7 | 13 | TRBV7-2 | TGTGCCAGCAGCTTGGGGACTTACTACGAGCAGTACTTC | CASSLGTYYEQYF
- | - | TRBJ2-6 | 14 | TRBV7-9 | TGTGCCAGCATCGATGGGCGCCCGGCCAACGTCCTGACTTTC | CASIDGRPANVLTF
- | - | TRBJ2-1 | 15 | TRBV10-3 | TGTGCCATCAGTCCCCGGACCGGGCCGTACAATGAGCAGTTCTTC | CAISPRTGPYNEQFF
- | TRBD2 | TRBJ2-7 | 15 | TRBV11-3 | TGTGCCAGCAGCTTAGGGACTAGCGGGAGTACCGAGCAGTACTTC | CASSLGTSGSTEQYF
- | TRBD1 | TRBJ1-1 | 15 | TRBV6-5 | TGTGCCAGCAGAAGAAAGGCACAGGGGGTTCACGAAGCTTTCTTT | CASRRKAQGVHEAFF
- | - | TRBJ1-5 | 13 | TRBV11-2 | TGTGCCAGCAGCAGGGAGACATACCAGCCCCAGCATTTT | CASSRETYQPQHF
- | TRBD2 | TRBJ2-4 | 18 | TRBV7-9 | TGTGCCAGCACCTCAGCTCTCGCGGGAGGTACGGCCAAAAACATTCAGTACTTC | CASTSALAGGTAKNIQYF
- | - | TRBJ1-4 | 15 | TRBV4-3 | TGCGCCAGCAGTCTCATGGGGGCCGATAATGAAAAACTGTTTTTT | CASSLMGADNEKLFF
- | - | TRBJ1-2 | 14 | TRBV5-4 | TGTGCCAGCAGCTGGAACAGGGCTAACTATGGCTACACCTTC | CASSWNRANYGYTF
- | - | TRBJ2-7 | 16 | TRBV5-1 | TGCGCCAGCAGCTTGCACTGGCCCCAGAACAACTACGAGCAGTACTTC | CASSLHWPQNNYEQYF
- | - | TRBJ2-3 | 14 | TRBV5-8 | TGTCCGTCCATACTCAGGGCTAGCACAGATACGCAGTATTTT | CPSILRASTDTQYF